The next 15 T cell receptor beta chains were all read from a single sample in a study of shared clonotypes between healthy human individuals. Assay: immunoSEQ multiplex PCR; the TCRdb copy retains only in-frame clones and omits some. The sample includes about 2.3 million clones, about 90% of them seen just once. Input material: naive CD4+ T cells from PBMCs. The sample's subset: CD45RA+ positively selected. The receptors originated from a man aged 18 to 29 in good health. Some clones in this sample may be carry-over from other donors' samples.

On this clone itself: At the DNA level, this CDR3 is encoded by other sequences in the same sample as well. The chain is built from TRBV5-1 and TRBJ1-1; 7 nucleotides match TRBD1. The CDR3 loop spans 15 amino acids. The germline CDR1 and CDR2 sequences are SGHRS and YFSETQ. With 3 bases clipped from V and 0 bases from J, the junction kept 5 bases outside the gene matches. The CDR3 DNA is TGCGCCAGCAGCTCTCGACAGGGAATGAACACTGAAGCTTTCTTT. Protein product: CASSSRQGMNTEAFF.

The rearrangement links TRBV28 to TRBJ1-2; D might be TRBD1 (5 bases). Deletions cut 3 bases from V and 7 bases from J, with 21 bases between. This CDR3 contains 16 residues. The V gene's germline CDR1 is MDHEN and CDR2 SYDVKM. The CDR3 DNA reads as TGTGCCAGCAGTTTGATCCAATCGACAGCCCGCCCTGGCTACACCTTC. Encoded protein: CASSLIQSTARPGYTF.

The rearrangement joins TRBV4-2 to TRBJ2-5; 7 bases match TRBD1. The J call is in doubt because the DNA end fits TRBJ2-7 better. The CDR3 is made up of 14 amino acids. Germline lookup yields CDR1 LGHNA and CDR2 YNFKEQ. The CDR3 spells CASSQEDRAYEQYF. The CDR3 DNA follows: TGTGCCAGCAGCCAAGAAGACAGGGCCTACGAGCAGTACTTC.

The rearrangement links TRBV6-5 to TRBJ2-3, with D perhaps matching TRBD1 or TRBD2 (6 bases each). The CDR3 is made up of 14 amino acids. The V gene's germline CDR1 is MNHEY and CDR2 SVGAGI. Between the trimmed V and J ends, which lost 8 bases and 0 bases, there was a span of 12 bases. The CDR3 DNA reads as TGTGCCAGCTCGGGGGCGGCTAGCACAGATACGCAGTATTTT. As protein: CASSGAASTDTQYF.

With respect to this clone: The junction and the germline gene differ at one end; a read error may be behind it. This CDR3 is also generated by other DNA sequences in the sample. V gene TRBV4-2 combines with J gene TRBJ2-7; 8 bases line up with TRBD2. The CDR3 covers 15 residues. The germline gives CDR1 LGHNA, CDR2 YNFKEQ. CDR3 loop: CASSPDDGSGIEQYF. Here the CDR3 DNA reads TGTGCCAGCAGCCCCGATGACGGTAGCGGGATAGAGCAGTACTTT.

This clone appeared once. DNA for the CDR3: TGTGCCAGCAGCCCAAAGGGGTCCTACAATGAGCAGTTCTTC. Its protein product is CASSPKGSYNEQFF. V usage is TRBV5-4 and J usage is TRBJ2-1; a possible D gene is TRBD1 (5 bases). The CDR3 runs 14 residues. V lost 4 bases and J 1 base, leaving 9 bases between the germline ends. Germline loops: CDR1 SGHNT, CDR2 YYREEE (reference sequence).

The chain combines TRBV12-5 with TRBJ2-5; possible D gene TRBD2, 6 bases. The CDR3 spans 11 residues. V gave up 5 bases and J gave up 5 bases, with 6 bases separating them. CDR1 and CDR2 (germline): LGHNT, FRNRAP. CDR3 DNA sequence: TGTGCTAGTGGTGCGGGGGAGACCCAGTACTTC. Its protein product is CASGAGETQYF.

This chain uses TRBV9 with TRBJ2-1, with D unresolved. V lost 0 bases to trimming and J lost 7 bases, with 14 bases between them. This CDR3 is 15 amino acids long. Germline V gene sequence: CDR1 SGDLS, CDR2 YYNGEE. CDR3 sequence reads: CASSVAITAGNEQFF. In DNA, the CDR3 is TGTGCCAGCAGCGTAGCTATAACCGCCGGGAATGAGCAGTTCTTC.

The chain is built from TRBV18 and TRBJ1-5, with no clear D. CDR3 size: 17 residues. Germline CDR1 and CDR2: KGHSH and LQKENI. Trimming removed 6 bases from V and 7 bases from J, with 25 bases in between. The DNA for the CDR3 is TGTGCCAGCTCTCGAATCCCCTTGCCCCGAGGGAAACAGCCCCAGCATTTT. Translating it yields CASSRIPLPRGKQPQHF.

This chain connects TRBV5-1 to TRBJ2-3; 11 bases map to TRBD2. V was pared by 4 bases and J by 0 bases, with 7 bases of the junction left unmatched. The CDR3 runs 17 residues. Germline values: CDR1 SGHRS, CDR2 YFSETQ. In DNA form, the CDR3 reads TGCGCCAGCAGCCCCGGACTAGCGGGCTCTAGCACAGATACGCAGTATTTT. It translates to CASSPGLAGSSTDTQYF.

The chain links TRBV5-8 to TRBJ1-1; perhaps TRBD1 as D (5 bases). Trimming shortened V by 0 bases and J by 10 bases, and 28 bases separated the two germline ends. The CDR3 sequence is 18 residues long. Per the germline V gene, CDR1 is SGHTS and CDR2 is YDEGEE. Here the CDR3 DNA reads TGTGCCAGCAGCTTGGTTCCCCGGGCAGGGCAGTCGCAAAAACTAGCTTTCTTT. This codes for CASSLVPRAGQSQKLAFF.

The chain uses TRBV5-1 and TRBJ1-1, with 9 bases matching TRBD1. J lost 4 bases, V lost 3 bases, and 4 bases had no gene match. The CDR3 covers 14 residues. CDR1 SGHRS and CDR2 YFSETQ come from the germline V gene. DNA for the CDR3: TGCGCCAGCAGCTCAACAGGGGGCTCCACTGAAGCTTTCTTT. Protein sequence: CASSSTGGSTEAFF.

For this clone: The same CDR3 is also encoded by other DNA sequences in this sample. The V gene is TRBV9, the J gene TRBJ2-7, with 7 nucleotides matching TRBD2. The CDR3 is 14 residues long. J lost 2 bases, V lost 0 bases, and 2 bases had no gene match. CDR1 and CDR2 (germline): SGDLS, YYNGEE. DNA for the CDR3: TGTGCCAGCAGCGTAGGGCGGGGGACCTACGAGCAGTACTTC. This translates into CASSVGRGTYEQYF. The full variable domain, in which reference TRBV9 and TRBJ2-7 provide the parts outside the CDR3, is DSGVTQTPKHLITATGQRVTLRCSPRSGDLSVYWYQQSLDQGLQFLIQYYNGEERAKGNILERFSAQQFPDLHSELNLSSLELGDSALYFCASSVGRGTYEQYFGPGTRLTVT.

The gene calls are TRBV9 and TRBJ1-1; D may be TRBD1 (5 bases). Germline values: CDR1 SGDLS, CDR2 YYNGEE. With 4 bases removed from V and 1 base from J, the gap between germline ends came to 20 bases. The CDR3 has 17 amino acids. CDR3 nucleotide sequence: TGTGCCAGCAGCCCCCGTCTCCCGAGGGGAGGGAACACTGAAGCTTTCTTT. This sequence encodes CASSPRLPRGGNTEAFF.

This chain joins TRBV18 and TRBJ2-2, with 7 bases identical to TRBD1. CDR3 length: 16 residues. J gave up 1 base and V 3 bases, and 5 bases lay outside the gene matches. Germline V gene data show CDR1 as KGHSH and CDR2 as LQKENI. CDR3 residues: CASSPFRDRNTGELFF. CDR3 in DNA: TGTGCCAGCTCACCCTTCCGGGACAGGAACACCGGGGAGCTGTTTTTT.